One T cell receptor beta chain is described in this entry. This clone occurred a few times. Which antigen it targets is not known. Base qualities are not recorded, but no much larger clone differs from it by a single base. Using the deep immunoSEQ assay, multiplex PCR amplified TCR CDR3 regions from genomic DNA. For each cell subset, the extracted genomic DNA was distributed evenly across all wells of several immunoSEQ 96-well plates, and each plate served as one replicate. Each replicate PCR for unsorted PBMC received roughly 0.3 ug genomic DNA, equal to about 30,000 T cell genomes. Unsorted PBMC genomic DNA was sequenced across ten immunoSEQ deep assay plates. Purified libraries were quantified with a Qubit 3.0 fluorometer, sized on a Bioanalyzer 2100, and re-quantified with the KAPA Library Quantification kit. Every immunoSEQ 96-well plate was sequenced on a separate single-read 150-cycle Illumina NextSeq 550 flow cell. Under the source paper's analysis protocol: Because only junctional sequences without quality scores were contained in the immunoSEQ output, filtering matching that applied to full-length reads could not be performed. To assign V/J genes and CDR3, sequences were annotated against IMGT germline references using PyIR, a Python wrapper for IgBLAST v1.9. Reads were filtered out if the reads had weak V/J assignments (E-value above 1e-6), no CDR3, stop codons, out-of-frame junctions, or ambiguous translated residues. V3J clonotypes were defined by identical inferred V gene, J gene, and CDR3 amino acid sequence. Percentage overlap between repertoires was calculated by dividing the number of shared unique clonotypes by the size of the smaller repertoire. Richness of each repertoire was evaluated using RTK rarefaction, the Chao1 estimator, and Recon v2.1 estimates of unobserved clonotypes. TCRdb obtained this table from immuneACCESS and retained in-frame rearrangements with V and J assigned. These tables miss some clones; where compared with another copy, unresolved V genes account for less than half of the shortfall, and the remainder is unexplained. Clone size and the V and J calls come from that table; the DNA yielded D and trimming. A total of about 470,000 clones appear in this sample, roughly 77% of them only once. About 13% of the sample rests with the top ten.

Trimming accounts for 6 bases at V and 4 bases at J, while the number of junction bases matched to no gene is 6. CDR1 and CDR2 are read off the germline V gene as MNHEY and SVGAGI. The CDR3 runs 15 residues from the cysteine to the phenylalanine. The retained sequence is limited to the CDR3, 45 bases, with the frame set at the first base. This record comes from a study of shared clonotypes between healthy human individuals (dated by TCRdb to 2018 to 2021). For context, the study as a whole: The cohort comprised a couple of women and a few men aged 18 to 49 years. Blood TCR repertoires of about five healthy adults were deeply sequenced to estimate repertoire size and the extent of clonotype sharing between individuals. To increase sequencing depth and limit assay-specific biases, different laboratories used diverse techniques to prepare libraries and sequence TCR repertoires. Each donor's leukapheresis produced roughly between roughly 0.85 and 9.5 billion PBMCs. What the authors observed across the whole study: Sampling was restricted to blood, and TCR repertoires in tissues likely differ from the TCR repertoires found in blood. Based on pairwise subsampling, the degree of clonotype sharing among donors was expected to be affected by sequencing depth. Because the study included only a small number of donors, the genetic and exposure-history diversity represented was limited.

The donors were healthy, HIV-negative adults with no recently reported acute infections or vaccinations. Only Caucasian adults living in Nashville, Tennessee, USA were represented among the donors. For unsorted samples, 90 million or so PBMCs were counted, and genomic DNA was extracted using the QIAamp DNA Blood Mini kit. After blood collection by leukapheresis, PBMCs were isolated using Ficoll-Histopaque density gradient centrifugation and then cryopreserved in the vapor phase of liquid nitrogen. The chain is encoded by TRBV6-5 joined to TRBJ2-1, and TRBD2 matches 10 of the central bases. The receptor comes from a middle-aged woman in good health. Some clones in this sample may be carry-over from other donors' samples. The sequencing input was PBMCs. Here the CDR3 is given as CASSPSGRGYNEQFF. In nucleotides, the sequence is TGTGCCAGCAGCCCTAGCGGGAGAGGGTACAATGAGCAGTTCTTC.